A selection of T cell receptor beta chains follows, all from one sample in a study of blood T cell repertoires in COVID-19. Repertoires were generated with immunoSEQ multiplex PCR, while TCRdb's copy carries only in-frame clones and drops some. The repertoire consists of hundreds of thousands of clones, with about 83% occurring once and the leading ten covering around 10%. The source material was peripheral blood. The receptors were sampled from a woman in her forties or fifties who had recovered from COVID-19. Both conserved end residues are part of each CDR3. Each record gives: CDR3 DNA, CDR3 protein, D gene, V gene, J gene, clone size. The D gene is left open where the match is weak. Size is stated for part of the rows, as once, few or many counts, or as a class when the clone is expanded.

TGTGCCAGTAGTATAGATCTAGACAGGGTATCTGATACGCAGTATTTT	CASSIDLDRVSDTQYF	TRBD1	TRBV19	TRBJ2-3	.
TGTGCCAGTAGTACTACAGGGGCCGGCTACACCTTC	CASSTTGAGYTF	TRBD1	TRBV19	TRBJ1-2	.
TGTGCCAGCAGTGAGAGCGGGAGGCAGTACTTC	CASSESGRQYF	TRBD2	TRBV6-2/TRBV6-3	TRBJ2-7	.
TGCAGCGTGCGACAGGGGGGCACCACTGAAGCTTTCTTT	CSVRQGGTTEAFF	TRBD1	TRBV29-1	TRBJ1-1	.
TGTGCCACCAGTGGAGGGTACGGAAACACCATATATTTT	CATSGGYGNTIYF	.	TRBV24-1	TRBJ1-3	.
TGTGCCAGCAAGCGCCCTGAAGCTTTCTTT	CASKRPEAFF	.	TRBV6-5	TRBJ1-1	once
TGTGCCAGCAGCCCATTAACACCGGGAAGCTACGAGCAGTACTTC	CASSPLTPGSYEQYF	.	TRBV4-2	TRBJ2-7	once
TGTGCCAGCAGCTGGGACAGGGGCTGGGAGACCCAGTACTTC	CASSWDRGWETQYF	TRBD1	TRBV11-1	TRBJ2-5	.
TGTGCCAGCAGCTTAGATGAGTCGACAGGGGGTCATCAGCCCCAGCATTTT	CASSLDESTGGHQPQHF	TRBD1	TRBV11-2	TRBJ1-5	.
TGCGCCAGCAGCCAAGACGCAGGGGACAATCAGCCCCAGCATTTT	CASSQDAGDNQPQHF	.	TRBV4-1	TRBJ1-5	.
TGTGCCAGTAGGGACAGCATCTACGAGCAGTACTTC	CASRDSIYEQYF	TRBD1	TRBV18	TRBJ2-7	.
TGTGCCAGCTCACCGCCCGGGACTCCTACCTACGAGCAGTACTTC	CASSPPGTPTYEQYF	.	TRBV18	TRBJ2-7	.
TGTGCCAGCAGCGAGGGTCCTGGACCCTGGGGGGGCAATGAGCAGTTCTTC	CASSEGPGPWGGNEQFF	TRBD2	TRBV9	TRBJ2-1	.
TGTGCCAGCAGCTTACACGATCGCGGGAGCACCTACAATGAGCAGTTCTTC	CASSLHDRGSTYNEQFF	TRBD2	TRBV7-3	TRBJ2-1	.
TGTGCCAGCGGGTGGGGCAGTGGGTATGACAATGAGCAGTTCTTC	CASGWGSGYDNEQFF	.	TRBV3-1/TRBV3-2	TRBJ2-1	.
TGTGCCAGCAGTGAATACGGACAGGGGTCGTTTGAAGCTTTCTTT	CASSEYGQGSFEAFF	TRBD1	TRBV6-1	TRBJ1-1	many
TGTGCCAGCAGGGGACAGGATGTTCAAGGCTACACCTTC	CASRGQDVQGYTF	TRBD1	TRBV28	TRBJ1-2	.
TGTGCTAGTGGTTTGTCGCCCGGGTACGGGAGGGCCAGGGGGAAGAATGAGCAGTTCTTC	CASGLSPGYGRARGKNEQFF	.	TRBV12-5	TRBJ2-1	.
TGTGCCTGCCACCCCGCGGGTGGGGGGAACTATGGCTACACCTTC	CACHPAGGGNYGYTF	.	TRBV30	TRBJ1-2	.
TGTGCCAGCAGCTTAGCGGGGGGAGACTACGAGCAGTACTTC	CASSLAGGDYEQYF	.	TRBV7-9	TRBJ2-7	.
TGTGCCAGCAGCTTCTTGGGAAACACCATATATTTT	CASSFLGNTIYF	.	TRBV12-3/TRBV12-4	TRBJ1-3	.
TGTGCCAGCAGCCAAGACTGGACTACCGGAATCTACGAGCAGTACTTC	CASSQDWTTGIYEQYF	.	TRBV4-2	TRBJ2-7	.